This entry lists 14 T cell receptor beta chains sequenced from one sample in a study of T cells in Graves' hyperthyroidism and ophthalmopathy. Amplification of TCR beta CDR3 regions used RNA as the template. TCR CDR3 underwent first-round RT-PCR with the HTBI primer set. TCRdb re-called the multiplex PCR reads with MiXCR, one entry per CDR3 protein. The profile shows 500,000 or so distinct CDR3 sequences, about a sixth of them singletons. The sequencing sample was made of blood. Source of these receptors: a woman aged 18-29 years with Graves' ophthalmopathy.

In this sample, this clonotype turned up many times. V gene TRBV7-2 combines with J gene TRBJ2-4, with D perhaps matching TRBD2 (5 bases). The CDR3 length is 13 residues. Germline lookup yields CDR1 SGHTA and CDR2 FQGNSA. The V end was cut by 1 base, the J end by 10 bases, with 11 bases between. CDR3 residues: CASSLGLLQIQYF. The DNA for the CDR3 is TGTGCCAGCAGCTTAGGACTACTCCAGATTCAGTACTTC.

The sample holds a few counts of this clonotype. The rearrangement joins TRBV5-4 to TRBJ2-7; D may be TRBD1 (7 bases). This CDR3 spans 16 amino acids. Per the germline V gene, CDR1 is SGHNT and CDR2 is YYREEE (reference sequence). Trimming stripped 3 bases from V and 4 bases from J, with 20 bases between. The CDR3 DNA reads TGTGCCAGCAGCTGGAAGGGGGCGGGACGATCTTACGAGCAGTACTTC. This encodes CASSWKGAGRSYEQYF. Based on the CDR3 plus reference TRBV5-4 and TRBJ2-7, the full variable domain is ETGVTQSPTHLIKTRGQQVTLRCSSQSGHNTVSWYQQALGQGPQFIFQYYREEENGRGNFPPRFSGLQFPNYSSELNVNALELDDSALYLCASSWKGAGRSYEQYFGPGTRLTVT.

CDR3 sequence (DNA): TGTGCCAGCAGCGTAGACCCAGTAGCGGGAGTAAACAATGAGCAGTTCTTC. Protein sequence: CASSVDPVAGVNNEQFF. The rearrangement joins TRBV9 to TRBJ2-1; 9 positions match TRBD2. Germline lookup yields CDR1 SGDLS and CDR2 YYNGEE. The CDR3 is 17 residues long. V lost 0 bases and J lost 5; bases outside the gene matches: 9.

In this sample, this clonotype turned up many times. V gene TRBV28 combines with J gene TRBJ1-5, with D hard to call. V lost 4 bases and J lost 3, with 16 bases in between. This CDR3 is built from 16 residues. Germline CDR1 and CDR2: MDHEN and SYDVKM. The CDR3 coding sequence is TGTGCCAGCAGTTCTGTCGTAGGAATCCACAATCAGCCCCAGCATTTT. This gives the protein CASSSVVGIHNQPQHF.

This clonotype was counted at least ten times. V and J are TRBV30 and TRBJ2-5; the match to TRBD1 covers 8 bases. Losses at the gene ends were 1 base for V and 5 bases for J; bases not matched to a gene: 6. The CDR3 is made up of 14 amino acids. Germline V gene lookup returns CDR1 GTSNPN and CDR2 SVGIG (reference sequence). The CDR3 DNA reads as TGTGCCTGGAGTGGGACAGGGCCCCAGGAGACCCAGTACTTC. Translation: CAWSGTGPQETQYF. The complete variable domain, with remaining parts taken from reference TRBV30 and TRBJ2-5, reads SQTIHQWPATLVQPVGSPLSLECTVEGTSNPNLYWYRQAAGRGLQLLFYSVGIGQISSEVPQNLSASRPQDRQFILSSKKLLLSDSGFYLCAWSGTGPQETQYFGPGTRLLVL.

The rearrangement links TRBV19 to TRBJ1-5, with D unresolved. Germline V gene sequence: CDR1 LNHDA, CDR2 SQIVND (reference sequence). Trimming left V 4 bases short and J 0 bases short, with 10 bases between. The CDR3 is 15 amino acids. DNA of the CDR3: TGTGCCAGTAGTACGACGGATTATAGCAATCAGCCCCAGCATTTT. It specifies CASSTTDYSNQPQHF.

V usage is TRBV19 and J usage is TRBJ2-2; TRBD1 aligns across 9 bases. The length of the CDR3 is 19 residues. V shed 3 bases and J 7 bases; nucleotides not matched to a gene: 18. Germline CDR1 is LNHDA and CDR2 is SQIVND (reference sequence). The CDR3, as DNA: TGTGCCAGTAGTATCCCCATAGAAGGGACAGGGATCAATCACGGGGAGCTGTTTTTT. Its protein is CASSIPIEGTGINHGELFF.

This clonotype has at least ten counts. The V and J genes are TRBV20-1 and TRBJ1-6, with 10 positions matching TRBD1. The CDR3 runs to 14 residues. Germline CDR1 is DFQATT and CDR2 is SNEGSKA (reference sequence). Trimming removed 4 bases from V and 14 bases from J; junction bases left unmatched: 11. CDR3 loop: CSATAGTGVSTLHF. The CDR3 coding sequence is TGCAGTGCTACTGCCGGGACAGGGGTTTCGACCCTCCACTTT.

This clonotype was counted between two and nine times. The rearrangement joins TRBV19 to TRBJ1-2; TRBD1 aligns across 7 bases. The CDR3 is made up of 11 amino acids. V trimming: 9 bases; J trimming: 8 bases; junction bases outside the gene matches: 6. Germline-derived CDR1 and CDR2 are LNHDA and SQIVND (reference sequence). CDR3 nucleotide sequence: TGTGCCAGCACGACAGGGAGCGGCTACACCTTC. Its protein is CASTTGSGYTF.

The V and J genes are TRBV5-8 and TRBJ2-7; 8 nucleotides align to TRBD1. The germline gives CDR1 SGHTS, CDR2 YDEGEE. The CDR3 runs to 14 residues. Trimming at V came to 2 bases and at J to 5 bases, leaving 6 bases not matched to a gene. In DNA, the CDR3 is TGTGCCAGCAGCTTCGGACAGGGCCTTGACGAGCAGTACTTC. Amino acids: CASSFGQGLDEQYF.

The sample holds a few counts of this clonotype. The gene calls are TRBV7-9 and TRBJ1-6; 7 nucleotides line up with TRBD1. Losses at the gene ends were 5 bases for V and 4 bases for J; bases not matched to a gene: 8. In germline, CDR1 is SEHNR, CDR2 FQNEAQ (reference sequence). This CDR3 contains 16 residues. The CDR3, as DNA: TGTGCCAGCAGCAGACAGGGAAGTCATTATAATTCACCCCTCCACTTT. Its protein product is CASSRQGSHYNSPLHF.

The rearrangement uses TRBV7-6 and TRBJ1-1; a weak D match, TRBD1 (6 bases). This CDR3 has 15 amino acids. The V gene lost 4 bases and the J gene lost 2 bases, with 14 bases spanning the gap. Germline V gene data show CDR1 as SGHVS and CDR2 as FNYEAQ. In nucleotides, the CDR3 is TGTGCCAGCAGCTCCGGACAGAGAGCTAACACTGAAGCTTTCTTT. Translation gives CASSSGQRANTEAFF.

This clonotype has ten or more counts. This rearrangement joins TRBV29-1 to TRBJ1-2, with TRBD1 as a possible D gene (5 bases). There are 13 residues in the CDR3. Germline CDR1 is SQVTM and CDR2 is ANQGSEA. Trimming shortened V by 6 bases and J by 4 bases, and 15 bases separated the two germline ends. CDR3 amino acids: CSVDPTATYGYTF. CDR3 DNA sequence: TGCAGCGTGGACCCGACAGCGACCTATGGCTACACCTTC. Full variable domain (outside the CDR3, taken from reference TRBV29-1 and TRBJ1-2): SAVISQKPSRDICQRGTSLTIQCQVDSQVTMMFWYRQQPGQSLTLIATANQGSEATYESGFVIDKFPISRPNLTFSTLTVSNMSPEDSSIYLCSVDPTATYGYTFGSGTRLTVV.

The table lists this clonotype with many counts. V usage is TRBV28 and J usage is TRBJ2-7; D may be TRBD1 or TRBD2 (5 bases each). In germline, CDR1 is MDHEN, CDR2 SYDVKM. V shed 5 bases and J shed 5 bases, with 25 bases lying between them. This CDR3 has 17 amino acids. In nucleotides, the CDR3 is TGTGCCAGCAGTCCCCCTCCCGCCAGAAGGGACGAAAACGAGCAGTACTTC. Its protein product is CASSPPPARRDENEQYF. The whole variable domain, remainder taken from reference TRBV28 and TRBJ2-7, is DVKVTQSSRYLVKRTGEKVFLECVQDMDHENMFWYRQDPGLGLRLIYFSYDVKMKEKGDIPEGYSVSREKKERFSLILESASTNQTSMYLCASSPPPARRDENEQYFGPGTRLTVT.